The 18 T cell receptor beta chains listed next were all sequenced from one sample in a study of blood T cells in healthy people across ages. For the second PCR, which ran for 7 to 11 cycles, a sample-barcoded 5' primer and a J-beta primer mix were used. TCRdb independently ran MiXCR on the 5' RACE reads; one entry per CDR3 protein. The sample carries about 780,000 distinct CDR3 sequences, 35% to 50% recorded once. Sequencing input: blood. These receptors originate from a man of 80 years or more in good health.

J is TRBJ2-1 and V is TRBV10-3; 7 bases align to TRBD2. The CDR3 sequence is 15 residues long. With V trimmed by 6 bases and J by 0 bases, 5 bases remained unmatched. The V gene's germline CDR1 is ENHRY and CDR2 SYGVKD. The CDR3 reads CAIRGGTNSYNEQFF. CDR3 nucleotide sequence: TGTGCCATCAGGGGCGGGACTAACTCCTACAATGAGCAGTTCTTC.

V and J are TRBV5-1 and TRBJ2-3, with 7 bases identical to TRBD2. This CDR3 region has 14 residues. Germline CDR1 is SGHRS and CDR2 is YFSETQ. Trimming cost V 5 bases and J 4 bases; bases outside gene matches: 7. The CDR3 nucleotides read TGCGCCAGCAGTGCGGGAGTTAATGCAGATACGCAGTATTTT. Its protein is CASSAGVNADTQYF.

This clonotype appeared a few times. The chain joins TRBV12-3 or TRBV12-4 to TRBJ1-4; the D gene is possibly TRBD1 (6 bases). V was pared by 6 bases and J by 7 bases, with 15 bases between. CDR3 length: 14 amino acids. CDR3 in amino acids: CASSPDSGSEKLFF. The CDR3 nucleotides are TGTGCCAGCAGCCCGGACAGCGGAAGTGAAAAACTGTTTTTT.

The V and J genes are TRBV5-5 and TRBJ2-5; no clear D. Trimming pared 0 bases from V and 1 base from J, leaving 7 bases between. This CDR3 is 14 amino acids long. Germline loops: CDR1 SGHKS, CDR2 YYEKEE (reference sequence). The CDR3 loop is CASSLAPLQETQYF. CDR3 sequence (DNA): TGTGCCAGCAGCTTGGCCCCGCTCCAAGAGACCCAGTACTTC.

The chain uses TRBV20-1 and TRBJ1-6; the D gene is possibly TRBD1 (5 bases). This CDR3 region has 18 residues. The V end was cut by 3 bases, the J end by 2 bases, with 20 bases between. Germline CDR1 and CDR2: DFQATT and SNEGSKA (reference sequence). CDR3: CSASRDSAVSAYNSPLHF. DNA for the CDR3: TGCAGTGCTAGCCGGGACTCGGCGGTTTCTGCCTATAATTCACCCCTCCACTTT.

The chain is built from TRBV4-1 and TRBJ2-4; D is undetermined. V lost 1 base to trimming and J lost 6 bases, with 7 bases between them. Germline V gives CDR1 MGHRA, CDR2 YSYEKL. This CDR3 spans 13 amino acids. In nucleotides, the CDR3 is TGCGCCAGCAGCCAAGGCCCAGGAAACATTCAGTACTTC. It codes for CASSQGPGNIQYF.

Comment on this clonotype: Since a much larger clone is just one base distant, this may be a read error. The rearrangement uses TRBV6-5 and TRBJ2-2, with 8 bases matching TRBD2. CDR3 length equals 15 residues. V was pared by 4 bases and J by 5 bases, with 6 bases of the junction left unmatched. Germline V gene lookup returns CDR1 MNHEY and CDR2 SVGAGI. For the CDR3, the DNA is TGTGCCAGCAGTTGGAGCGGGAGCAGGACCGGGGAGCTGTTTTTT. Translating it yields CASSWSGSRTGELFF.

The chain combines TRBV28 with TRBJ2-7, with 10 bases aligning to TRBD1. There are 15 residues in the CDR3. The V segment lost 5 bases and the J segment 1 base; nucleotides outside the gene matches: 5. CDR1 and CDR2 from the germline V gene are MDHEN and SYDVKM. The CDR3 region is CASSGSGQGSYEQYF. In DNA, the CDR3 is TGTGCCAGCAGTGGCTCGGGACAGGGGTCCTACGAGCAGTACTTC. Complete variable domain (other parts from reference TRBV28 and TRBJ2-7): DVKVTQSSRYLVKRTGEKVFLECVQDMDHENMFWYRQDPGLGLRLIYFSYDVKMKEKGDIPEGYSVSREKKERFSLILESASTNQTSMYLCASSGSGQGSYEQYFGPGTRLTVT.

This clonotype has more than one count but fewer than ten. This sequence joins TRBV18 and TRBJ2-4, with 8 bases lining up with TRBD2. The CDR3 loop spans 13 amino acids. Germline V lookup: CDR1 KGHSH, CDR2 LQKENI. With 6 bases clipped from V and 8 bases from J, the junction kept 6 bases outside the gene matches. CDR3 DNA sequence: TGTGCCAGCTCCGGGACTAGTGAGGACATTCAGTACTTC. Residues: CASSGTSEDIQYF.

The rearrangement links TRBV19 to TRBJ2-3; 9 nucleotides match TRBD2. Germline CDR1 and CDR2: LNHDA and SQIVND (reference sequence). The ends lost 3 bases at V and 2 bases at J; junction bases unmatched: 6. There are 16 residues in the CDR3. CDR3 region: CASSMLAGVSTDTQYF. The CDR3 region has the DNA TGTGCCAGTAGTATGTTAGCGGGGGTTTCCACAGATACGCAGTATTTT. Filled out from reference TRBV19 and TRBJ2-3, the complete variable domain reads DGGITQSPKYLFRKEGQNVTLSCEQNLNHDAMYWYRQDPGQGLRLIYYSQIVNDFQKGDIAEGYSVSREKKESFPLTVTSAQKNPTAFYLCASSMLAGVSTDTQYFGPGTRLTVL.

This clonotype was picked up many times. J is TRBJ2-5 and V is TRBV28; D call uncertain. Germline-derived CDR1 and CDR2 are MDHEN and SYDVKM. The ends were cut back, 8 bases at V and 1 base at J, with 11 bases in the middle. This CDR3 is 13 amino acids long. CDR3 coding DNA: TGTGCCAGCCGTGTGCAGTCCCAAGAGACCCAGTACTTC. It yields the protein CASRVQSQETQYF.

The chain combines TRBV4-1 with TRBJ2-3, with TRBD1 matching 7 bases. V lost 0 bases to trimming and J lost 3 bases; unmatched junction nucleotides: 15. Germline assignment: CDR1 MGHRA and CDR2 YSYEKL. The CDR3 consists of 19 residues. CDR3 DNA sequence: TGCGCCAGCAGCCAAGAGAGGGGCCCGACAGGGCCGGGGACAGATACGCAGTATTTT. It specifies CASSQERGPTGPGTDTQYF.

A word on this clonotype: A much larger clone differs from this one at a single base, so this may be a read error. The chain combines TRBV7-2 with TRBJ2-5; 8 bases line up with TRBD2. CDR3 size: 17 residues. CDR1 is SGHTA, CDR2 FQGNSA, per germline. The ends lost 7 bases at V and 11 bases at J; junction bases unmatched: 24. The CDR3 reads CTSTTFSGLAFRYEQYF. The CDR3 nucleotides are TGTACCAGCACCACCTTTTCCGGACTAGCCTTCAGGTATGAGCAGTACTTC.

The chain carries TRBV21-1 and TRBJ1-1; TRBD1, the table's D call, was not compared with the DNA. TRBV21-1 is given as a pseudogene. The CDR3 covers 16 residues. This chain's CDR3 is CASSKGRDRNLSEAFF. CDR3 coding DNA: TGTGCCAGCAGCAAAGGGCGGGACAGGAACCTTTCTGAAGCTTTCTTT.

This chain joins TRBV20-1 and TRBJ2-3, with 12 bases lining up with TRBD2. Germline V gene sequence: CDR1 DFQATT, CDR2 SNEGSKA (reference sequence). The length of the CDR3 is 19 residues. Trimming took 0 bases from V and 2 from J; bases not matched to a gene: 12. The CDR3 DNA is TGCAGTGCTAGAGATCTTGCGGCTAGCGGGGGGGGAATCACAGATACGCAGTATTTT. Translated: CSARDLAASGGGITDTQYF.

The chain links TRBV7-3 to TRBJ2-5; TRBD2 agrees at 8 bases. V dropped 5 bases and J dropped 11; count of bases not matched to a gene: 13. There are 14 residues in the CDR3. CDR1 is SGHTA and CDR2 is FQGTGA in the germline V gene. CDR3 sequence (DNA): TGTGCCAGCAGCCACGGGACTAGTAGCAATGAGCAGTACTTC. It codes for CASSHGTSSNEQYF.

Regarding this clonotype: One end of the junction fails to match germline, which may point to a read error. V is TRBV7-9 and J is TRBJ2-7, with no clear D. CDR1 is SEHNR and CDR2 is FQNEAQ in the germline V gene (reference sequence). The CDR3 totals 16 residues. Written as DNA, the CDR3 is TGTGTCAGCAGCCCGACTGATCCTAGTAGCTCCTACGAGCAGTACTTC. Its protein is CVSSPTDPSSSYEQYF.

This clonotype was counted at least ten times. This chain links TRBV7-9 with TRBJ2-7; TRBD1 matches 7 bases. CDR1 and CDR2 from the germline V gene are SEHNR and FQNEAQ (reference sequence). V lost 6 bases, J lost 2 bases, and 4 bases stayed unmatched. This CDR3 spans 13 amino acids. The CDR3 is CASSFGTAYEQYF. As DNA, the CDR3 is TGTGCCAGCAGTTTTGGGACAGCCTACGAGCAGTACTTC.